This is a list of T cell receptor beta chains from one sample in a study of cytomegalovirus exposure and HLA in healthy donors. Method: immunoSEQ multiplex PCR; TCRdb's copy keeps in-frame clones and lacks some. The repertoire holds about 130,000 clones, approximately 80% seen once, with about 1.8% in the top ten. The specimen was PBMCs. The receptor set was obtained from a woman in her thirties or forties in good health and CMV-seronegative. Both conserved end residues are part of each CDR3. Fields, in order: D gene, J gene, clone size, V gene, CDR3 protein, CDR3 DNA. A D gene is named only where the DNA matches it firmly. Rows give clone size only sometimes, using once, few, many, or a class for an expanded clone.

. | TRBJ1-1 | . | TRBV5-1 | CASSSSGPIGGNTEAFF | TGCGCCAGCAGCTCCTCGGGGCCCATAGGGGGGAACACTGAAGCTTTCTTT
. | TRBJ2-6 | . | TRBV11-3 | CASSSTGTAGANGLTF | TGTGCCAGCAGCTCAACAGGAACAGCTGGGGCCAACGGCCTGACTTTC
TRBD2 | TRBJ2-2 | . | TRBV18 | CASSPASGGGELFF | TGTGCCAGCTCACCTGCTAGCGGTGGCGGGGAGCTGTTTTTT
TRBD1 | TRBJ2-1 | . | TRBV10-1 | CASSEDRVGDNEQFF | TGCGCCAGCAGTGAGGACAGGGTTGGAGACAATGAGCAGTTCTTC
. | TRBJ2-5 | . | TRBV19 | CASSTSGERARGTQYF | TGTGCCAGTAGTACCTCAGGTGAACGAGCCCGTGGGACCCAGTACTTC
TRBD2 | TRBJ2-5 | few | TRBV5-6 | CASSLSDIAGVETQYF | TGTGCCAGCAGCTTGTCGGATATAGCGGGGGTGGAGACCCAGTACTTC
. | TRBJ2-1 | few | TRBV9 | CASTEGSADEQFF | TGTGCCAGCACCGAGGGAAGCGCGGATGAGCAGTTCTTC
. | TRBJ2-5 | . | TRBV28 | CASSSSRDTRALETQYF | TGTGCCAGCAGTTCTAGCCGGGACACTAGGGCTTTAGAGACCCAGTACTTC
. | TRBJ1-1 | . | TRBV12-5 | CASGLVLGQQNTEAFF | TGTGCTAGTGGTTTGGTACTTGGACAGCAAAACACTGAAGCTTTCTTT
TRBD1 | TRBJ1-2 | . | TRBV5-1 | CASSLDRGDGYTF | TGCGCCAGCAGCTTGGACAGGGGAGATGGCTACACCTTC
TRBD1 | TRBJ2-1 | . | TRBV27 | CASSAGQGAYNEQFF | TGTGCCAGCAGTGCCGGACAGGGGGCCTACAATGAGCAGTTCTTC
TRBD2 | TRBJ2-1 | once | TRBV13 | CASSLALAGAENEQFF | TGTGCCAGCAGCTTAGCCCTAGCGGGGGCCGAGAATGAGCAGTTCTTC
. | TRBJ1-1 | . | TRBV6-4 | CASSQGMNTEAFF | TGTGCCAGCAGTCAGGGAATGAACACTGAAGCTTTCTTT
TRBD2 | TRBJ2-7 | . | TRBV27 | CASSSFGLAGGSSYEQYF | TGTGCCAGCAGCTCCTTTGGACTAGCGGGAGGGAGCTCCTACGAGCAGTACTTC
TRBD2 | TRBJ2-5 | . | TRBV28 | CASIFSGGETQYF | TGTGCCAGCATTTTCAGCGGGGGAGAGACCCAGTACTTC
. | TRBJ1-5 | . | TRBV28 | CAITSTKPESLNQPQHF | TGTGCCATCACCTCAACCAAACCCGAATCCCTAAATCAGCCCCAGCATTTT
TRBD2 | TRBJ2-1 | . | TRBV9 | CASSLGRGLEESNEQFF | TGTGCCAGCAGCCTTGGGAGGGGACTAGAGGAGTCCAATGAGCAGTTCTTC
TRBD2 | TRBJ2-3 | . | TRBV9 | CASSVGRTSGTYTDTQYF | TGTGCCAGCAGCGTAGGTAGGACTAGCGGGACGTACACAGATACGCAGTATTTT
. | TRBJ2-1 | . | TRBV29-1 | CSVGLTNEQFF | TGCAGCGTTGGACTGACCAATGAGCAGTTCTTC